This T cell receptor beta chain was found in a study of blood T cell repertoires in COVID-19. At the level of the study: The United States, Italy and Spain were the sources of the acute and convalescent COVID-19 samples. PBMCs, B-cell-depleted T cells, or T cells were the source of the cDNA or gDNA that made up the material.

Study processing details: Quantification of nucleated cells was approximated via reference gene primer amplification. Sequencing used immunoSEQ multiplex PCR; TCRdb keeps in-frame clones, though not all of them. That table gives V, J and clone size, and the DNA gave D and trimming. The table records 300,000 or so clones, roughly 84% of them present only once. The junction had 7 bases not matched to a gene; V was cut back by 4 bases and J by 11 bases. Per the germline V gene, CDR1 is SEHNR and CDR2 is FQNEAQ (reference sequence). The CDR3 covers 12 residues. The clonotype originates from a man aged 50 to 60 with active or convalescent COVID-19. J is TRBJ1-2 and V is TRBV7-9; the match to TRBD1 covers 7 bases. Specimen: peripheral blood. This CDR3 reads CASSSDDRVYTF. DNA of the CDR3: TGTGCCAGCAGCTCCGACGACAGGGTTTACACCTTC.